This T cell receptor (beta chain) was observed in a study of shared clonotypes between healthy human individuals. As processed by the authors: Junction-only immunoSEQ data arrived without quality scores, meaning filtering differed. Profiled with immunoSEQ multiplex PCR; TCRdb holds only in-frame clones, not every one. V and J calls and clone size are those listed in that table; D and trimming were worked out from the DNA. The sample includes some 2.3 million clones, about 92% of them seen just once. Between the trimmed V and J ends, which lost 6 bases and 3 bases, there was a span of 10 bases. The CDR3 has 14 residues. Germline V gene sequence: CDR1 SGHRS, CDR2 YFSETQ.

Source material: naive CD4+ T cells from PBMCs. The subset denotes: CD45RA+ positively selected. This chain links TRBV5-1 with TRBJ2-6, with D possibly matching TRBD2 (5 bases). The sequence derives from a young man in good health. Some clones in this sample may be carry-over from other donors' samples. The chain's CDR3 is CASIGGSGANVLTF. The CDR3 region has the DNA TGCGCCAGCATTGGAGGAAGTGGGGCCAACGTCCTGACTTTC.